This is a list of T cell receptor beta chains from one sample in a study of cytomegalovirus exposure and HLA in healthy donors. Produced via immunoSEQ multiplex PCR; TCRdb's table is partial and in-frame only. The sample lists about 110,000 clones, under 85% seen once, with roughly 4.4% in the top ten. Sequencing was carried out using PBMCs. The receptors here all came from a man in his thirties or forties in good health and CMV-seropositive. CDR3s include the opening cysteine and the closing phenylalanine or tryptophan. D genes are given only for firm matches.

TRBJ2-3 | TRBV2 | TRBD1 | CASTKDRGTDTQYF
TRBJ1-2 | TRBV7-9 | - | CSSSLQQGGYTF
TRBJ2-1 | TRBV27 | - | CASRRVSSYNEQFF
TRBJ2-1 | TRBV2 | TRBD2 | CASSPLSGGAGNEQFF
TRBJ1-3 | TRBV18 | - | CASSPQGGNTIYF
TRBJ2-3 | TRBV4-3 | TRBD2 | CASRGRLAGGPDTQYF
TRBJ2-3 | TRBV2 | - | CASRFGGASDTQYF
TRBJ2-1 | TRBV7-6 | TRBD2 | CASSLPPTSAYSSYNEQFF
TRBJ1-2 | TRBV4-3 | - | CASSQARGSYGYTF
TRBJ2-1 | TRBV19 | - | CASSIREGDEQFF
TRBJ2-7 | TRBV5-5 | TRBD1 | CASSAGTGAYEQYF
TRBJ2-7 | TRBV2 | - | CASSEAARVSEQYF
TRBJ1-4 | TRBV6-6 | TRBD1 | CASSYYRGEKLFF
TRBJ2-3 | TRBV7-9 | TRBD1 | CASSFRGQAAWDTQYF
TRBJ2-7 | TRBV6-1 | TRBD2 | CASSDPGTSGSYEQYF
TRBJ1-1 | TRBV6-6 | - | CASSYQIEAFF
TRBJ1-6 | TRBV5-1 | - | CASSSEGNPPLHF
TRBJ1-1 | TRBV7-6 | - | CASSVFAGGGGTEAFF
TRBJ2-7 | TRBV5-1 | TRBD1 | CASSPGTGKGEQYF
TRBJ2-5 | TRBV30 | TRBD1 | CAWNRDRETQYF
TRBJ2-2 | TRBV7-3 | TRBD1 | CASSLRGTANTGELFF
TRBJ1-1 | TRBV7-9 | TRBD1 | CASSPGQGLMNTEAFF
TRBJ1-2 | TRBV5-6 | TRBD1 | CASSLPYPGQGRDYGYTF
- | TRBV5-6 | TRBD2 | CASSSDSLAGPTYEQYF
TRBJ1-4 | TRBV5-1 | TRBD1 | CASSATGGLNEKLFF
TRBJ2-1 | TRBV5-1 | - | CASSMGGGNEQFF